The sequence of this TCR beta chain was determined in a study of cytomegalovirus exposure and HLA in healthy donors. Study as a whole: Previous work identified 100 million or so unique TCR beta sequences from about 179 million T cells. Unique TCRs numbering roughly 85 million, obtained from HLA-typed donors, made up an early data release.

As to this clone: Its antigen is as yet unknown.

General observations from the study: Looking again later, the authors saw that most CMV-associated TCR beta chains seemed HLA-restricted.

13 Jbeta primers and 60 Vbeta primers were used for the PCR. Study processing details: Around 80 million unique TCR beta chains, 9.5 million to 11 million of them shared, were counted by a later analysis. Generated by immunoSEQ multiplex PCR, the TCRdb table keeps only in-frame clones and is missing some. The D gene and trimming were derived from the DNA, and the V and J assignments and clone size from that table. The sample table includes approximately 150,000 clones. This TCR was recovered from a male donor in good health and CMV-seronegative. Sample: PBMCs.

The DNA for the CDR3 is TGTGCCAGTAGTATTTCTAGCGGGAGGGACATCGGGGAGCTGTTTTTT. Residues: CASSISSGRDIGELFF. The chain combines TRBV19 with TRBJ2-2, with 12 bases lining up with TRBD2. Germline CDR1 reads LNHDA; CDR2 reads SQIVND (reference sequence). The ends lost 3 bases at V and 7 bases at J; junction bases unmatched: 6. The CDR3 has 16 residues.